This T cell receptor (beta chain) was captured in a study of cytomegalovirus exposure and HLA in healthy donors (dated by TCRdb to about 2017). Background on the whole study: An earlier analysis of fewer than 750 of the donors reported about 260 Gb of sequence data and 117 million unique TCR beta sequences obtained from 180 million or so T cells. To study patterns of TCR occurrence, a later analysis re-analyzed previously published TCR beta repertoires from 650 to 750 donors and added high-resolution HLA genotyping. All discovery cohort repertoires had been generated on a single sequencing platform. The study profiled the T cell repertoires of 500 to 800 subjects by immunosequencing and related them to cytomegalovirus serostatus. The number of typed donors differed by locus: about 620-630 for A, B, C, DRB1 and DQB1; some 540 for DQA1; 606 for DPA1; and around 490 for DPB1. Besides the first cohort of roughly 640 subjects, a separate validation cohort made up of over a hundred different subjects was used. The study aimed to test whether signatures of past pathogen exposure could be identified by cataloging public T cell receptors. To decide whether each TCR beta V gene segment behaved as functional or pseudogenic, an earlier analysis of approximately 620 of the donors relied on high-throughput TCR beta sequencing. HLA typing included class I and class II loci at four-digit resolution. A handful of DR-DQ haplotypes were handled as single units for association and clustering because linkage in the cohort was strong. In the later analysis, no new phenotypic data were used to find candidate immune exposures; instead, reliance was placed on TCR beta sequences and their occurrence across donors. To predict cytomegalovirus infection status, the study brought together high-throughput TCR immunosequencing, statistical association of individual TCRs with disease status, and machine learning. Across about 380 genotyped donors of the cohort, an average of about 220,000 unique TCR beta nucleotide sequences per donor were sequenced, and roughly a sixth of those sequences were non-productive. The genetic ancestry cluster associated with self-reported Caucasian donors included over 80% of the 398 genotyped donors. Roughly 300 gigabases of sequencing data and tens of millions of unique TCR sequences were included in an early release covering 500 to 750 HLA-typed donors. Genome-wide SNP genotypes for about three fifths of the roughly 700 donors were used in a later genetic analysis, which treated that subset as a discovery cohort. Donor age, sex, ethnicity and CMV serostatus were collected together with the repertoire data. On the study overall, not on this receptor specifically: In an earlier analysis of approximately 590 of the donors, most TCR beta V segments appeared in productive rearrangements about 87% or about 30% of the time, broadly matching IMGT annotations. A cluster of highly shared sequence variants was judged likely to be a technical artifact of the sequencing pipeline. Specific HLA alleles were associated with 18,000 or so TCR beta sequences at a false discovery rate of 0.05 in a later analysis. When HLA alleles, especially DR and DQ, strongly co-occurred, attributing TCR associations to individual alleles was difficult. In a later genetic analysis, a missense DCLRE1C variant was associated with V-gene and J-gene trimming of TCR beta chains, and the association was replicated in an independent cohort. Several of the top co-occurrence clusters appeared to be linked to parvovirus B19, influenza, CMV and Epstein-Barr virus, according to a later analysis. A later analysis found that TCR association rates varied across HLA loci, with DRB1 alleles showing the most associated TCRs and HLA-C alleles the fewest. The authors suggested that the approach could potentially be extended to other disease states and immunological phenotypes. In vitro tests confirmed that a few of the cytomegalovirus-associated TCR beta chains recognize cytomegalovirus antigens. The cohort was sequenced for TCR beta chains only, and without alpha or paired-chain data the features that could be detected were limited. A further reported finding was that TCR beta sequences accurately predicted the HLA-A and HLA-B alleles for most subjects in the first cohort. The study listed 150 to 200 TCR beta chains as associated with cytomegalovirus. In both the original and validation cohorts, the classifier was reported to diagnose cytomegalovirus status with high specificity and sensitivity. In a later analysis, most CMV-associated TCR beta chains were found to appear HLA-restricted, with HLA associations seemingly driven largely by CMV exposure. Most TCR sequences were seen in very few donors, while some public TCRs were found in many individuals. Presence/absence analyses assumed roughly uniform sequencing depth across donors, an assumption that may not hold. Correlated functional status among segregating V segments might reflect linkage disequilibrium, but an unknown experimental factor could not be ruled out. Because counts were too low, seventeen rarely observed V segments, including chromosome 9 orphons, were excluded from the earlier analysis of 587 of the donors. The only immune exposure information available for the cohort was CMV serostatus. The 87-base-pair reads could not distinguish some IMGT-functional V segments, including TRBV6-2 and TRBV6-3, so those segments were excluded. In a later analysis, HLA-associated TCR beta chains showed more clonal expansion and lower generation probabilities than non-associated chains that were equally common. Because HLA typing was unavailable for some donors at each locus, only the typed subset was used in association tests. A later genetic analysis reported fewer N-insertions in productive TCRs among donors in an Asian-associated ancestry cluster than the roughly 640-donor mean.

In total, 500 to 700 healthy bone marrow donors made up the cohort. At the time of sampling, every cohort member was nominally healthy, though immune exposures that went unrecorded were likely present. The donor tested CMV seronegative and was one of the 352 seronegative cohort members. A peripheral blood sample was provided by each donor, and peripheral blood mononuclear cells were used for TCR beta sequencing. Genomic DNA was extracted from the blood cell samples with the Qiagen DNeasy Blood Extraction Kit. With respect to this clone: Its specific antigen is unknown. No much larger clone is present one base from it, and per-base qualities are unavailable.

Library creation used the immunoSEQ multiplex PCR assay. For the multiplex PCR, a mixture combining 60 forward primers for TCR Vbeta segments and 13 reverse primers for TCR Jbeta segments was used. The CDR3 region of rearranged TCR beta genes was amplified from genomic DNA with a multiplex PCR assay. The Illumina HiSeq System was used to sequence the amplified TCR beta libraries as 87-base-pair reads. Regarding the original processing steps: A later analysis counted tens of millions of unique TCR beta chains across the 600 to 850 repertoires, and roughly 10 million of these chains were shared by at least two donors. To remove PCR and sequencing errors, raw reads were error-corrected and collapsed into unique sequences using a nearest-neighbor algorithm that merged closely related sequences. To assign V, D and J gene segments, CDR3 sequences were aligned to IMGT reference sequences. Each retained sequence needed at least a six-nucleotide match to both a V gene segment and a J gene segment. Rearrangements were called productive when the CDR3 lacked stop codons and stayed in frame with V and J; all others were non-productive. Following IMGT convention, CDR3 was defined as the stretch from the second conserved V-encoded cysteine to the conserved J-encoded phenylalanine. The earlier analysis of more than 450 of the donors excluded sequences that lacked an unambiguous match to a single V gene segment. An earlier analysis of a few hundred of the donors classified V segments as functional when productive rearrangements were above 56.7% and as segregating when the standard deviation between donors was above 5%. A statistical classification framework was built for diagnosing cytomegalovirus status from the catalog of TCR beta chain sequences. V and J gene assignment, in a later analysis, came from comparing TCR nucleotide sequences with IMGT/GENE-DB human TR gene sequences. In a later analysis, CDR3 sequences and most-parsimonious VDJ recombination scenarios were assigned using the TCRdist pipeline. In a later analysis, every TCR beta chain was defined by the combination of its CDR3 amino acid sequence and its V-gene family, and reads without a unique V-gene family were dropped. As a way to deal with suspected cross-contamination and a sequencing artifact, a later analysis dropped 592 nucleotide sequences that were highly shared and had low generation probability. For each public chain, a later analysis derived a clonal expansion index from normalized ranks of inferred template counts within each repertoire. A later analysis computed generation probabilities with a VDJ recombination model fitted to out-of-frame rearrangements, and checked the results against IGoR. Hypergeometric tests were used in a later analysis to score TCR-TCR, TCR-HLA and TCR-CMV co-occurrence, with a repertoire-size bias correction applied to the TCR pairs. False discovery rates were estimated in a later analysis by permuting HLA or CMV assignments 20 times. In a later analysis, co-occurring TCRs were grouped using DBSCAN, with TCRdist sequence similarity added in when clustering inside HLA-allele-positive subsets. For co-occurrence clustering, repertoires with fewer than 30,000 or more than 120,000 public chains were excluded, along with about five repertoires with anomalous nucleotide sharing. Drawn from immuneACCESS, this table holds only the in-frame rearrangements with V and J called that TCRdb kept. Clones are partly lost; checked studies trace under half to an unresolved V gene and leave the rest unexplained. V and J calls and clone size are those listed in that table; D and trimming were worked out from the DNA. The sample data list 130,000 or so clones, and 70% to 80% of these were observed just once. The ten biggest clones cover roughly 1% of the sample.

Compared with germline, V lacks 5 bases and J lacks 7 bases; bases without a gene match: 12. Taken from the germline V gene, the CDR1 and CDR2 loops are SGHVS and FQNEAQ. The CDR3, from cysteine to phenylalanine, totals 15 residues. This entry keeps only the CDR3 DNA: 45 bases, framed from base 1. The TCR sequence derives from a woman aged 60-75 years in good health and CMV-seronegative. The sequenced material came from PBMCs. The V and J segments used are TRBV7-8 and TRBJ1-2, with 8 bases in between that match TRBD1. The sequenced DNA: TGTGCCAGCAGCCAAGGACAGGGATCCTTGGGTGGCTACACCTTC. Translated, this is CASSQGQGSLGGYTF.